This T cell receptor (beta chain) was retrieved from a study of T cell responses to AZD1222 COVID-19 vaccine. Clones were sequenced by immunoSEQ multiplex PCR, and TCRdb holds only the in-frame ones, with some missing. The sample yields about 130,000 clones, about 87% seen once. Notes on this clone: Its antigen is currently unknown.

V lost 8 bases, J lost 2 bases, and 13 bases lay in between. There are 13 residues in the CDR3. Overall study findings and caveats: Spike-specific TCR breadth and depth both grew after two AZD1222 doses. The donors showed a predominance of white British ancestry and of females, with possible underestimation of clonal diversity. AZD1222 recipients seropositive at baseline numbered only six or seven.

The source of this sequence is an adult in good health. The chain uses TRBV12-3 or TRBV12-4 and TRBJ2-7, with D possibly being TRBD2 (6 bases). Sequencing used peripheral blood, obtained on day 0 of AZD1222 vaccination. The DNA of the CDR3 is TGTGCCAGCGCACGGCGGGGAGCCTACGAGCAGTACTTC. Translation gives CASARRGAYEQYF.